These 26 T cell receptor beta chains were all obtained from the same sample, sequenced in a study of T cell responses to AZD1222 COVID-19 vaccine. The assay was immunoSEQ multiplex PCR, and TCRdb's table has in-frame clones only and misses some. The repertoire includes 96,000 or so clones, 90% of them detected once, and about 26% sits in the top ten. Sample: peripheral blood, taken on day 0 of AZD1222 vaccination. The receptor source for this set is an adult in good health.

V is TRBV4-2 and J is TRBJ2-5, with 8 bases identical to TRBD1. This CDR3 is 14 amino acids long. V trimming: 3 bases; J trimming: 4 bases; junction bases outside the gene matches: 4. The germline CDR1 and CDR2 sequences are LGHNA and YNFKEQ. The CDR3 loop is CASSQQGAGETQYF. The CDR3 DNA sequence: TGTGCCAGCAGCCAGCAGGGGGCCGGAGAGACCCAGTACTTC.

The chain couples TRBV19 to TRBJ1-2, with 7 bases matching TRBD1. Trimming took 5 bases from V and 8 from J; bases not matched to a gene: 11. Germline loops: CDR1 LNHDA, CDR2 SQIVND (reference sequence). CDR3 size: 14 residues. The CDR3 DNA follows: TGTGCCAGTAGTTTCCGGACAGGATCGGGCGGCTACACCTTC. The encoded protein is CASSFRTGSGGYTF.

V usage is TRBV24-1 and J usage is TRBJ2-7, with D perhaps TRBD1 or TRBD2 (5 bases each). CDR3 length equals 14 residues. With 5 bases removed from V and 3 bases from J, the gap between germline ends came to 13 bases. CDR1 and CDR2 from the germline V gene are KGHDR and SFDVKD. As DNA, the CDR3 is TGTGCCACCAGTGGTGAGGGGCCTAACTACGAGCAGTACTTC. Its protein is CATSGEGPNYEQYF.

As DNA, the CDR3 is TGTGCCACCAGTGACAGTCTAGCGGGAGCCCACACCGGGGAGCTGTTTTTT. Its protein product is CATSDSLAGAHTGELFF. V gene TRBV24-1 combines with J gene TRBJ2-2; TRBD2 matches 10 bases. The CDR3 totals 17 residues. The junction had 7 bases not matched to a gene; V was cut back by 4 bases and J by 3 bases. Germline V gene sequence: CDR1 KGHDR, CDR2 SFDVKD.

The J gene is TRBJ2-1, the V gene TRBV30, with 14 bases identical to TRBD2. The CDR3 sequence is 14 residues long. Germline CDR1 GTSNPN, CDR2 SVGIG (reference sequence). V was pared by 5 bases and J by 8 bases, with 5 bases of the junction left unmatched. DNA of the CDR3: TGTGCCTGGCAGACTAGCGGGAGGGTCGATGAGCAGTTCTTC. It codes for CAWQTSGRVDEQFF.

The chain joins TRBV19 to TRBJ2-6; a weak D match, TRBD1 (5 bases). The germline V and J ends were trimmed by 3 bases and 0 bases, with 12 bases remaining between them. CDR1 and CDR2 from the germline V gene are LNHDA and SQIVND (reference sequence). This CDR3 is built from 17 residues. DNA for the CDR3: TGTGCCAGTAGTATGGACGGACACTACTCTGGGGCCAACGTCCTGACTTTC. Translated, it gives CASSMDGHYSGANVLTF.

V gene TRBV5-1 combines with J gene TRBJ2-2, with 14 bases fitting TRBD2. This CDR3 is built from 18 residues. The V gene's germline CDR1 is SGHRS and CDR2 YFSETQ. V dropped 0 bases and J dropped 4; count of bases not matched to a gene: 5. CDR3 in DNA: TGCGCCAGCAGCTTGGGACTAGCGGGAGGGCCTGGCACCGGGGAGCTGTTTTTT. Translating gives CASSLGLAGGPGTGELFF.

V is TRBV28 and J is TRBJ2-7, with D maybe TRBD2 (6 bases). The germline V gene encodes CDR1 MDHEN and CDR2 SYDVKM. V shed 6 bases and J shed 3 bases, with 18 bases lying between them. CDR3 size: 15 residues. CDR3 sequence reads: CASSPLRRRDYEQYF. The CDR3 DNA reads as TGTGCCAGCAGCCCCCTGAGGAGGCGGGACTACGAGCAGTACTTC.

The chain has TRBV6-2 or TRBV6-3 and TRBJ2-1; 12 nucleotides agree with TRBD2. From germline, CDR1 is MNHEY and CDR2 SVGEGT. The junction had 21 bases not matched to a gene; V was cut back by 8 bases and J by 1 base. The CDR3 extends over 21 amino acids. CDR3 protein: CASCHASTGTSGRRSYNEQFF. CDR3 sequence (DNA): TGTGCCAGCTGCCACGCCTCTACCGGGACTAGCGGGCGAAGATCCTACAATGAGCAGTTCTTC.

This chain uses TRBV28 with TRBJ1-5; 7 bases are shared with TRBD1. The CDR3 sequence is 15 residues long. Unmatched junction bases numbered 9, after V lost 6 bases and J lost 4 bases. CDR1 and CDR2 (germline): MDHEN, SYDVKM. CDR3: CASRRSGDRNQPQHF. The CDR3 DNA sequence: TGTGCCAGCAGGCGATCAGGGGACAGAAATCAGCCCCAGCATTTT.

The V call is TRBV12-3 or TRBV12-4, the J call TRBJ2-1; D ambiguous. V lost 6 bases, J lost 5 bases, and 11 bases lay in between. CDR3 size: 13 residues. DNA for the CDR3: TGTGCCAGCAGACCAACTACACACAATGAGCAGTTCTTC. Encoded protein: CASRPTTHNEQFF.

In this sample, this clone turned up once. This sequence joins TRBV9 and TRBJ2-3; perhaps TRBD2 as D (6 bases). This CDR3 is 15 amino acids long. The ends were cut back, 4 bases at V and 6 bases at J, with 18 bases in the middle. Looked up from germline, CDR1 is SGDLS and CDR2 is YYNGEE. The CDR3 is CASSSRERLLDTQYF. CDR3 DNA: TGTGCCAGCAGCTCACGGGAGAGATTACTTGATACGCAGTATTTT.

The chain employs TRBV2 and TRBJ1-2, with D tentatively TRBD1 (6 bases). Germline loops: CDR1 SNHLY, CDR2 FYNNEI. Deletions cut 8 bases from V and 1 base from J, with 11 bases between. The CDR3 runs 13 residues. CDR3 residues: CASGGQLNYGYTF. CDR3 sequence (DNA): TGTGCCAGCGGGGGACAACTTAACTATGGCTACACCTTC.

The chain couples TRBV6-6 to TRBJ2-7; unclear D gene. The ends were cut back, 7 bases at V and 2 bases at J, with 12 bases in the middle. This CDR3 is built from 13 residues. Germline V lookup: CDR1 MNHNY, CDR2 SVGAGI (reference sequence). The CDR3 sequence is CASIQDKPYEQYF. As DNA, the CDR3 is TGTGCCAGCATTCAAGACAAGCCCTACGAGCAGTACTTC.

This chain connects TRBV28 to TRBJ2-6; unclear D gene. The V end was cut by 5 bases, the J end by 2 bases, with 10 bases between. Germline V lookup: CDR1 MDHEN, CDR2 SYDVKM. CDR3 length: 15 residues. The CDR3 loop is CASSSSGAGANVLTF. CDR3 coding DNA: TGTGCCAGCAGTAGCAGTGGAGCTGGGGCCAACGTCCTGACTTTC. Based on the CDR3 plus reference TRBV28 and TRBJ2-6, the full variable domain is DVKVTQSSRYLVKRTGEKVFLECVQDMDHENMFWYRQDPGLGLRLIYFSYDVKMKEKGDIPEGYSVSREKKERFSLILESASTNQTSMYLCASSSSGAGANVLTFGAGSRLTVL.

This clone came up once. This sequence joins TRBV12-3 or TRBV12-4 and TRBJ1-1, with D unresolved. CDR3 length: 13 amino acids. The V end was cut by 3 bases, the J end by 0 bases, with 5 bases between. For the CDR3, the DNA is TGTGCCAGCAGTTTCACACTGAACACTGAAGCTTTCTTT. This gives the protein CASSFTLNTEAFF.

This clone was counted a few times. CDR3 amino acids: CASSITSGREQFF. CDR3 coding DNA: TGTGCCAGCAGCATTACTAGCGGGAGAGAGCAGTTCTTC. This chain connects TRBV7-2 to TRBJ2-1, with 11 bases aligning to TRBD2. Germline loops: CDR1 SGHTA, CDR2 FQGNSA. V shed 5 bases, J shed 10 bases, and the junction held 4 bases outside the gene matches. The CDR3 is 13 residues long.

The chain has TRBV28 and TRBJ2-7; TRBD2 matches 9 bases. Trimming removed 5 bases from V and 1 base from J; junction bases left unmatched: 6. CDR1 is MDHEN, CDR2 SYDVKM, per germline. The CDR3 covers 15 residues. The CDR3: CASSRSSGESYEQYF. The CDR3 DNA sequence: TGTGCCAGCAGTCGTTCTAGCGGGGAATCCTACGAGCAGTACTTC.

The chain carries TRBV5-1 and TRBJ1-4; D unresolved. Germline-derived CDR1 and CDR2 are SGHRS and YFSETQ. V dropped 0 bases and J dropped 12 bases, with 12 bases sitting between them. The CDR3 length is 13 residues. This chain's CDR3 is CASSLAPEKELFF. The CDR3 DNA is TGCGCCAGCAGCTTGGCCCCCGAAAAGGAACTGTTTTTT.

This chain joins TRBV7-9 and TRBJ2-7; tentative D call: TRBD2 (6 bases). The CDR3 length is 13 residues. Germline CDR1 is SEHNR and CDR2 is FQNEAQ (reference sequence). V was cut by 1 base and J by 5 bases, with 9 bases left in between. The CDR3 here is CASSLVGGNEQYF. The CDR3 DNA reads as TGTGCCAGCAGCTTAGTTGGGGGGAACGAGCAGTACTTC.

The chain carries TRBV7-2 and TRBJ1-5, with D maybe TRBD1 (6 bases). V lost 4 bases and J lost 7, with 17 bases in between. Germline V CDR1 and CDR2: SGHTA, FQGNSA. The CDR3 totals 15 residues. The CDR3 nucleotides read TGTGCCAGCAGCTCGAGCGGGGGGCGAGAGCAGCCCCAGCATTTT. Protein product: CASSSSGGREQPQHF.

The chain has TRBV5-4 and TRBJ2-7; 8 positions agree with TRBD2. V lost 0 bases, J lost 6 bases, and 14 bases stayed unmatched. Looked up from germline, CDR1 is SGHNT and CDR2 is YYREEE (reference sequence). The CDR3 spans 17 residues. CDR3 coding DNA: TGTGCCAGCAGCTTGGGAGTGGGTAGCGGGAATATGGGCGAGCAGTACTTC. Translated, it gives CASSLGVGSGNMGEQYF.

This sequence joins TRBV9 and TRBJ2-3, with 10 bases aligning to TRBD2. The trim removed 2 bases at V and 1 base at J, leaving 19 bases unmatched. Germline V lookup: CDR1 SGDLS, CDR2 YYNGEE. The CDR3 length is 21 residues. CDR3 residues: CASSVRIVSLASGGGTDTQYF. CDR3 in DNA: TGTGCCAGCAGCGTTCGGATTGTTAGTTTGGCTAGCGGGGGAGGCACAGATACGCAGTATTTT.

The chain links TRBV27 to TRBJ2-3; TRBD1 or TRBD2 may be the D gene (5 bases each). CDR1 MNHEY and CDR2 SMNVEV come from the germline V gene (reference sequence). Trimming stripped 4 bases from V and 4 bases from J, with 12 bases between. The CDR3 loop spans 14 amino acids. The CDR3 loop is CASSYGGAPDTQYF. CDR3 coding DNA: TGTGCCAGCAGTTATGGGGGTGCCCCAGATACGCAGTATTTT.

This chain uses TRBV7-9 with TRBJ1-1; D call uncertain. The germline V gene has CDR1 SEHNR and CDR2 FQNEAQ (reference sequence). V was clipped by 2 bases and J by 1 base, with 17 bases between them. This CDR3 region has 17 residues. The CDR3 DNA is TGTGCCAGCAGCTTAAGACCCAACGGCCCCCCGAACACTGAAGCTTTCTTT. It specifies CASSLRPNGPPNTEAFF.

The rearrangement uses TRBV2 and TRBJ1-6; D not resolved. Germline CDR1 reads SNHLY; CDR2 reads FYNNEI. CDR3 size: 16 residues. V was trimmed by 6 bases and J by 0 bases, leaving 12 bases between them. Here the CDR3 reads CASRDSRSSYNSPLHF. CDR3 DNA sequence: TGTGCCAGCAGGGACTCCCGGAGCTCCTATAATTCACCCCTCCACTTT. Combining the CDR3 with reference TRBV2 and TRBJ1-6 gives the whole variable domain EPEVTQTPSHQVTQMGQEVILRCVPISNHLYFYWYRQILGQKVEFLVSFYNNEISEKSEIFDDQFSVERPDGSNFTLKIRSTKLEDSAMYFCASRDSRSSYNSPLHFGNGTRLTVT.